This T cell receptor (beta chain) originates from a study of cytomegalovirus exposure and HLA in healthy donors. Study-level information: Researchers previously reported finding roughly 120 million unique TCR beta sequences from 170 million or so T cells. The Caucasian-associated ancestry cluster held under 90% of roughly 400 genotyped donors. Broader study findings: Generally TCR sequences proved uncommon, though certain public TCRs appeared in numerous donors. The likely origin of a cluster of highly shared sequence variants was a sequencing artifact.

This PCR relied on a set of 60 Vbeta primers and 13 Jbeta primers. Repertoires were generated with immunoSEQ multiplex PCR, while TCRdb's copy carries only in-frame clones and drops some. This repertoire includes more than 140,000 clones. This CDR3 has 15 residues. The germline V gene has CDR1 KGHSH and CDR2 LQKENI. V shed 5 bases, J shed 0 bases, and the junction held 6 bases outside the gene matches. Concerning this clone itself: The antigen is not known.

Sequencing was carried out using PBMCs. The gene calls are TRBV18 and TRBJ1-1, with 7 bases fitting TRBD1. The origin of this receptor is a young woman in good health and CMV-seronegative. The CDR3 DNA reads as TGTGCCAGCTCAACAAAGACAGGGCTGAACACTGAAGCTTTCTTT. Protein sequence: CASSTKTGLNTEAFF.